A selection of T cell receptor beta chains follows, all from one sample in a study of tumor and adjacent non-tumor tissue in lung cancer. TCRdb independently ran MiXCR on the multiplex PCR reads; one entry per CDR3 protein. The data hold 100,000 to 150,000 distinct CDR3 sequences, with around three fifths observed a single time. Sequenced sample: lung tumor tissue. These receptors originate from a young man with non-small cell lung cancer. Both conserved end residues are part of each CDR3. A D gene is named only where the DNA matches it firmly. Size is omitted from some rows. Given values are once, few, many or a class for expanded clones.

d_call j_call clone_size v_call cdr3_nt cdr3_aa
NA TRBJ2-7 NA TRBV29-1 TGCAGCGCTCGGTCGAGCTCCTACGAGCAGTACTTC CSARSSSYEQYF
NA TRBJ2-3 few TRBV20-1 TGCAGTGCAATTTCGGATATGCAGTATTTT CSAISDMQYF
TRBD1 TRBJ2-3 NA TRBV24-1 TGTGCCACCAGTGACTCTACAGGGGTAGATATGCAGTATTTT CATSDSTGVDMQYF
NA TRBJ2-3 NA TRBV20-1 TGCTGTGCTCAAACTAGCAGTACCACAGATACGCAGTATTTT CCAQTSSTTDTQYF
NA TRBJ2-2 few TRBV5-1 TGCGCCAGCTACGAAAACCCGAACACCGAGGAGCTGTTTTTT CASYENPNTEELFF
NA TRBJ1-4 NA TRBV4-2 TGTGTCAGCAGCCATGATGGTCCAGTTGGGGAAAAACTGTTTTTT CVSSHDGPVGEKLFF
TRBD1 TRBJ1-5 NA TRBV6-6 TGTGCCAGCAGTTCCGAAGGACAGGGGGGAAGGTTTAGTCAGCCCCAGCATTTT CASSSEGQGGRFSQPQHF
NA TRBJ2-4 NA TRBV20-1 TGCAGTGCTATTATGAGCGCCGCCAAAAACATTCAGTACTTC CSAIMSAAKNIQYF
NA TRBJ2-7 NA TRBV29-1 TGCAGCGTCAGATCGATTAACTACGAGCAGTACTTC CSVRSINYEQYF
NA TRBJ2-1 NA TRBV6-5 TGTGCCAGCAGTCTCGGGGTAGCCTACTACAATGAGCAGTTCTTC CASSLGVAYYNEQFF
NA TRBJ1-2 NA TRBV29-1 TGCTGCGAGGGGTCGTGTACGGACTATGGCTACACCTTC CCEGSCTDYGYTF
NA TRBJ1-2 many TRBV11-2 TGTGCCAGTTCAAAACGCGGGCGTGGGGACTATGGCTACACCTTC CASSKRGRGDYGYTF
NA TRBJ2-7 NA TRBV11-1 TGTTCCAGCAGCTTCCGAACAGGAAGGGGCTACGAGCAGTACTTC CSSSFRTGRGYEQYF
NA TRBJ1-5 NA TRBV4-3 TGCGCCTGCAGCCAAGGGAGTTGGGGGCAAAATCAGCCCCAACATTTT CACSQGSWGQNQPQHF
NA TRBJ2-7 medium-sized TRBV11-3 TGTGCCAGCAGCCCATTCTCGCCCCTCGAGCAGTACTTC CASSPFSPLEQYF
NA TRBJ2-7 many TRBV29-1 TGCAGCGTTGATGGGGGGAGCAGCTCCTACGAGCAGTACTTC CSVDGGSSSYEQYF
TRBD2 TRBJ2-3 many TRBV5-6 TGTGCCAGCAGCTTACCAGGACTAGCGGTGGCAGATACGCAGTATTTT CASSLPGLAVADTQYF
NA TRBJ2-1 NA TRBV6-6 TGTGTCAGTAGTTCCGGGACTCTAACGTACAATGAGCAGTTCTTC CVSSSGTLTYNEQFF
NA TRBJ1-1 many TRBV12-3/TRBV12-4 TGTGCCAGCATCAAAACCCCGGCCATGAACACTGAAGCTTTCTTT CASIKTPAMNTEAFF
NA TRBJ2-3 many TRBV10-3 TGTGCCATCACCACGAGCAGCACAGATACGCAGTATTTT CAITTSSTDTQYF
NA TRBJ1-5 once TRBV4-1 TGCGCCAGCAGCCAAGACCAGGGCGGTAATCAGCCCCAGCATTTT CASSQDQGGNQPQHF
NA TRBJ2-1 NA TRBV12-3/TRBV12-4 TGTGCCAGCAGTTTAAAGGTCCCTTCGAAGTTCTTC CASSLKVPSKFF
NA TRBJ2-7 NA TRBV4-2 TGTGCCAGCAGCCAAGATGACGGGGGCCACTACGAGCAGTATTTC CASSQDDGGHYEQYF
NA TRBJ2-2 many TRBV4-3 TGCGCCAGCAGCCAAGATGACCCCCGGTATGGCGGGGAGCTGTTTTTT CASSQDDPRYGGELFF
TRBD1 TRBJ1-3 NA TRBV4-2 TGTGCTAGCAGCCAAACCTCGGACAGGGAAGGAAACACCATATATTTT CASSQTSDREGNTIYF
NA TRBJ2-1 NA TRBV18 TGTGCCAGCTCACAATACAGGGATAATGAGCAGTTCTTC CASSQYRDNEQFF
NA TRBJ1-2 NA TRBV20-1 TGCAGTGCTAGAGGCCTCCCGGGACGGGGGGCCAAATACTATAGCTACACCTTC CSARGLPGRGAKYYSYTF
TRBD2 TRBJ2-7 NA TRBV29-1 TGCAGGGTTGATGCCGGGGGGGGTCACGAGCAGTACTTC CRVDAGGGHEQYF
NA TRBJ1-2 NA TRBV4-3 TGCGCCAGCAGGCCTACGTTAGGTAGCGACTATGGCTACACCTTC CASRPTLGSDYGYTF
TRBD2 TRBJ2-3 many TRBV6-5 TGTGCCAGCAAGACCGGGACTAGCGATTGGGGCACAGATACGCAGTATTTT CASKTGTSDWGTDTQYF
TRBD1 TRBJ1-1 many TRBV10-3 TGTGCCATCAGCTACGGACAGGGGGCTGAAGCTTTCTTT CAISYGQGAEAFF
NA TRBJ2-5 once TRBV11-2 TGTGCTAGCAGCATCGGCGGAATCCAGTACTTC CASSIGGIQYF
NA TRBJ1-1 few TRBV12-3/TRBV12-4 TGTACCAGCAGCCTGAGGGAAAGGAACACTGAAGCTTTCTTT CTSSLRERNTEAFF
NA TRBJ2-1 NA TRBV6-2/TRBV6-3 TGTACCAGCAGTTACCCGGACTATTGCAGTGAGCAGTTCTTC CTSSYPDYCSEQFF
NA TRBJ1-4 NA TRBV20-1 TGCAGTGCTAGAGACCAGGTGGGGGAAAAACTGTTTTTT CSARDQVGEKLFF
TRBD2 TRBJ2-1 few TRBV11-2 TGTGCCAGCAGTGCGGGACTAAGAGTGAACAATGTGCAGTTCTTC CASSAGLRVNNVQFF
NA TRBJ1-4 NA TRBV4-2 TGTACCAGCAGCCCGCCTGGGGCCTCGAGGCTGTTTTTT CTSSPPGASRLFF
TRBD1 TRBJ2-2 NA TRBV6-5 TGTGCCTGTAGAGAGACAGGGGATACCGGGGAGCTGTTTTTT CACRETGDTGELFF
TRBD2 TRBJ2-2 NA TRBV5-6 TGTGCCAGCAGCTACCTAGCGGGAGCCGACACCGGGAAGCTGTTTTTT CASSYLAGADTGKLFF
NA TRBJ2-1 few TRBV11-2 TGTGCCAGCAGTTTTAAGGTTAAGGATGAGCAGTTCTTC CASSFKVKDEQFF
NA TRBJ2-3 many TRBV29-1 TGCAGCGTTGAAGATCTGCAGGGGACAGATACGCAGTATTTT CSVEDLQGTDTQYF
TRBD1 TRBJ1-5 once TRBV11-2 TGTGCCAGAAGCTCAGCCACAGGACAGGGGGATCAGCCCCAGCATTTT CARSSATGQGDQPQHF
NA TRBJ2-3 NA TRBV11-2 TGTGCCAACAGCCTCCTCTGGGCGGGGGATACGCAGTATTTT CANSLLWAGDTQYF
TRBD2 TRBJ2-1 NA TRBV11-1 TGTGCCAACAGTCACCCTGAGGGTTTTGCGGGAGCTGTGAATGAGCAGTTCTTT CANSHPEGFAGAVNEQFF
NA TRBJ2-7 few TRBV29-1 TGCAGCATCCAGGGTTCAGGCAGCGAGCAGTACTTC CSIQGSGSEQYF
NA TRBJ2-5 many TRBV20-1 TGCAGTGCTAGAGGGGTGGGTGAGACCCAGTACTTC CSARGVGETQYF
NA TRBJ1-2 once TRBV12-3/TRBV12-4 TGTGCCAACAGTGTAGGAACTGGCTACAGCTTC CANSVGTGYSF
NA TRBJ1-3 NA TRBV29-1 TGTAGCATCTCGGAAAGGGATCTCTCTGGAAACACCATATATTTT CSISERDLSGNTIYF
NA TRBJ1-2 many TRBV12-3/TRBV12-4 TGTGCCAGCAGCCGGACGTACGTCTATGGCTACACCTTC CASSRTYVYGYTF
NA TRBJ2-2 NA TRBV28 TGTGTCAGCAGAGCCCTAGTTCCCACCGGGGAGCTGTTTTTT CVSRALVPTGELFF
TRBD1 TRBJ2-1 NA TRBV6-5 TGTGCCAGCAGTGACCGGGACAGGGCTACCGTGCAGTTCTTC CASSDRDRATVQFF
TRBD1 TRBJ2-6 NA TRBV24-1 TGTGCCACCAGTGCCCGGGACAGTCTAATCTGGTTGAACTCTGGGGCCAACGTCCTGACTTTC CATSARDSLIWLNSGANVLTF
TRBD2 TRBJ2-7 NA TRBV11-3 TGTGCCAGCAGCATGAGCGGGATAGGGTCTTTATACGAGCAGTACTTC CASSMSGIGSLYEQYF
NA TRBJ1-2 NA TRBV11-1 TGTGCCAGTAGTCCCCGGACGGATAACTATGGCTACGCCTTC CASSPRTDNYGYAF
TRBD2 TRBJ2-1 once TRBV4-2 TGTGCTAGCAGCATATCTAGCCGGGAGGAGAATGAGCAGTTCTTC CASSISSREENEQFF